A selection of T cell receptor beta chains follows, all from one sample in a study of control samples from healthy donors and cancer patients. TCRdb's table, derived via immunoSEQ multiplex PCR, lists solely in-frame clones and lacks some. The data contain approximately 100,000 clones, approximately 90% of them singletons. The sequencing input was blood. Receptor source: a woman between 50 and 59 years old in good health. The CDR3 runs from the conserved cysteine through the conserved F or W. The D gene is left open where the match is weak. Clone size is given for some rows only: seen once, a few or many times, or a class if the clone is expanded.

clone_size	j_call	d_call	v_call	cdr3_nt	cdr3_aa
-	TRBJ1-4	-	TRBV7-8	TGTGCCAGCAGCTCTAACACCCTGACTAATGAAAAACTGTTTTTT	CASSSNTLTNEKLFF
-	TRBJ2-5	-	TRBV2	TGTGCCAGCAGTGAGGATGTACGGGGGCTCCCGTACCAAGAGACCCAGTACTTC	CASSEDVRGLPYQETQYF
-	TRBJ2-1	-	TRBV19	TGTGCCAGTAGTATCGCGGGTTTTTACAATGAGCAGTTCTTC	CASSIAGFYNEQFF
-	TRBJ1-1	-	TRBV18	TGTGCCAGCTCAAACGGAAACACTGAAGCTTTCTTT	CASSNGNTEAFF
-	TRBJ1-3	-	TRBV7-3	TGTGCCAGCAGCGTAGCCGTGGGGGCTGGAAACACCATATATTTT	CASSVAVGAGNTIYF
-	TRBJ1-1	-	TRBV2	TGTGCCAGCAGTGGACAGCAGGGAAACACTGAAGCTTTCTTT	CASSGQQGNTEAFF
-	TRBJ2-2	-	TRBV9	TGTGCCAGCGCCGCCGAGTTCTGGTCGAACACCGGGGAGCTGTTTTTT	CASAAEFWSNTGELFF
-	TRBJ1-2	-	TRBV6-6	TGTGCCAGCAGTTACCCCCACGGTAACTATGGCTACACCTTC	CASSYPHGNYGYTF
-	TRBJ2-3	-	TRBV3-1/TRBV3-2	TGTGCCAGCAGCCAAGCCCCCGGACTAATCACAGATACGCAGTATTTT	CASSQAPGLITDTQYF
once	TRBJ2-3	-	TRBV9	TGTGCCAGCAGCGGTAACTCAGATACGCAGTATTTT	CASSGNSDTQYF
-	TRBJ2-1	-	TRBV6-5	TGTGCCAGCAGTTACTCGATGCCCAGCTCCTACAATGAGCAGTTCTTC	CASSYSMPSSYNEQFF
once	TRBJ2-1	-	TRBV29-1	TGCAGCGTTCCACGGGGCGCCAGCTCCTACAATGAGCAGTTCTTC	CSVPRGASSYNEQFF
-	TRBJ2-1	-	TRBV12-3/TRBV12-4	TGTGCCAGCAGAGCGGGGGACAGGGAGTTCTTC	CASRAGDREFF
-	TRBJ1-1	-	TRBV30	TGTGCCTGGAGCTCCCACCGCACTGAAGCTTTCTTT	CAWSSHRTEAFF
-	TRBJ2-5	-	TRBV30	TGTGCCTGGAGTGCGCTCCGGTCTTACCAAGAGACCCAGTACTTC	CAWSALRSYQETQYF
-	TRBJ2-3	TRBD2	TRBV9	TGTGCCAGCGGGCTAGCGGGGGAAGCAGATACGCAGTATTTT	CASGLAGEADTQYF
-	TRBJ1-1	-	TRBV7-2	TGTGCCAGCAGCTTCGGACTGAACACTGAAGCTTTCTTT	CASSFGLNTEAFF
-	TRBJ2-4	-	TRBV27	TGTGCCAGCAGTTTCGTAAAGGGCCGGAACATTCAGTACTTC	CASSFVKGRNIQYF
-	TRBJ2-3	-	TRBV21-1	TGTGCCAGCAGCCAAGGGACTTTGGATACGCAGTATTTT	CASSQGTLDTQYF
-	TRBJ1-4	TRBD1	TRBV7-9	TGTGCCAGCAATAGTGGACAGGGTTTTGAAAAACTGTTTTTT	CASNSGQGFEKLFF
-	TRBJ1-2	TRBD1	TRBV6-5	TGTGCCAGCAGGCAGACAGGGTCCTATGGCTACACCTTC	CASRQTGSYGYTF
-	TRBJ1-2	-	TRBV4-1	TGCGCCAGCAGCCAAGATTCGAGGGCAGGCGGGTTCAGAGGCTACACCTTC	CASSQDSRAGGFRGYTF
-	TRBJ1-2	TRBD1	TRBV18	TGTGCCAGCTCATTAGGGACAGTCTATGGCTACACCTTC	CASSLGTVYGYTF
-	TRBJ2-3	TRBD2	TRBV30	TGTGCCAGGGGCGGGGGGCGCAGGGCAGATACGCAGTATTTT	CARGGGRRADTQYF
-	TRBJ2-5	-	TRBV2	TGTGCCAGCAGGCGGAGTGGTGAGACCCAGTACTTC	CASRRSGETQYF
-	TRBJ1-2	-	TRBV6-5	TGTGCCAGCAGCACGCCCGGGCGTGGCTATGGCTACACCTTC	CASSTPGRGYGYTF
-	TRBJ2-7	-	TRBV11-3	TGTGCCAGCAGCTTCACGGAGACCTACGAGCAGTACTTC	CASSFTETYEQYF
-	TRBJ2-2	-	TRBV10-3	TGTGCCATCCGGGACGGGGGGAACACCGGGGAGCTGTTTTTT	CAIRDGGNTGELFF